This T cell receptor (beta chain) derives from a study of blood T cell repertoires in COVID-19. Assay: immunoSEQ multiplex PCR; the TCRdb copy retains only in-frame clones and omits some. Among just over 250,000 clones listed, about 91% were seen once. The germline CDR1 and CDR2 sequences are LGHDT and YNNKEL (reference sequence). Trimming left V 8 bases short and J 0 bases short, with 17 bases between. This CDR3 region has 16 residues. The chain links TRBV3-1 (or the pseudogene TRBV3-2) to TRBJ1-3; no firm D call. The sample taken for sequencing was peripheral blood. The receptor was derived from a young adult with COVID-19, enrolled during active disease. Written as DNA, the CDR3 is TGTGCCAGCCTCGGGAAGAGGGCAGGCTCTGGAAACACCATATATTTT. It translates to CASLGKRAGSGNTIYF.